These 24 T cell receptor beta chains came from one sample sequenced in a study of CD8+ T cells in alopecia areata. Sequencing templates came from extracted RNA that was reverse transcribed into cDNA. Clones were sequenced by immunoSEQ multiplex PCR, and TCRdb holds only the in-frame ones, with some missing. This table has some 170,000 clones, about 55% appearing once. This sample's treatment: oral pan-JAK inhibitor, 5-10 mg twice daily. The sample was CD8+ T cells sorted from blood, taken at week 24, from a patient treated with tofacitinib. These receptors all stem from a human donor with alopecia areata.

The chain recombines TRBV27 with TRBJ1-2; 8 bases map to TRBD1. The CDR3 totals 14 residues. V trimming: 2 bases; J trimming: 6 bases; junction bases outside the gene matches: 5. Germline V gives CDR1 MNHEY, CDR2 SMNVEV (reference sequence). The CDR3 region has the DNA TGTGCCAGCAGTTTAAGGACAGGGTACGATGGCTACACCTTC. As protein: CASSLRTGYDGYTF.

This clone was recorded a few times. This sequence joins TRBV11-2 and TRBJ2-7; TRBD1 might be the D (6 bases). Trimming took 6 bases from V and 6 from J, leaving 21 bases between them. The CDR3 has 15 amino acids. Germline CDR1 SGHAT, CDR2 FQNNGV. The CDR3 region has the DNA TGTGCCAGCAGTCGGATCCAGGACAGAGACGCCGAGCAGTACTTC. The encoded protein is CASSRIQDRDAEQYF.

The gene calls are TRBV4-3 and TRBJ1-2; D remains ambiguous. In germline, CDR1 is LGHNA, CDR2 YSLEER. V dropped 0 bases and J dropped 4 bases, with 12 bases sitting between them. CDR3 size: 15 residues. The CDR3 DNA is TGCGCCAGCAGCCAAGACATTCAGGCTCTCTATGGCTACACCTTC. Its protein product is CASSQDIQALYGYTF.

This chain links TRBV9 with TRBJ1-6, with 11 positions matching TRBD1. Germline lookup yields CDR1 SGDLS and CDR2 YYNGEE. V lost 4 bases, J lost 7 bases, and 4 bases stayed unmatched. The CDR3 consists of 15 residues. Here the CDR3 DNA reads TGTGCCAGCAGCCCGCGGACAGGGGGCAATTCACCCCTCCACTTT. The encoded protein is CASSPRTGGNSPLHF.

This clone has a handful of counts. The chain couples TRBV5-6 to TRBJ2-1, with 9 bases lining up with TRBD1. This CDR3 region has 13 residues. Germline CDR1 SGHDT, CDR2 YYEEEE. Trimming took 4 bases from V and 7 from J; bases not matched to a gene: 3. The DNA of the CDR3 is TGTGCCAGCAGCATCGGGACAGGGAATGAGCAGTTCTTC. As protein: CASSIGTGNEQFF.

This clone appeared a few times. The V call is TRBV14, the J call TRBJ2-5; 10 bases map to TRBD1. V gave up 2 bases and J gave up 1 base; unmatched junction bases: 7. The CDR3 covers 17 residues. Germline CDR1 is SGHDN and CDR2 is FVKESK. The CDR3 reads CASSQIRTGGFQETQYF. DNA of the CDR3: TGTGCCAGCAGCCAAATAAGGACAGGGGGATTCCAAGAGACCCAGTACTTC. The full variable domain, completed using reference TRBV14 and TRBJ2-5, is EAGVTQFPSHSVIEKGQTVTLRCDPISGHDNLYWYRRVMGKEIKFLLHFVKESKQDESGMPNNRFLAERTGGTYSTLKVQPAELEDSGVYFCASSQIRTGGFQETQYFGPGTRLLVL.

The chain links TRBV28 to TRBJ2-7, with 9 bases identical to TRBD1. Germline V gene data show CDR1 as MDHEN and CDR2 as SYDVKM. After removal of 8 bases from V and 3 bases from J, the junction contained 11 bases not matched to a gene. This CDR3 spans 15 amino acids. Here the CDR3 DNA reads TGTGCCAGCCTTCCCTTCCCGGGACAGGGCTACGAGCAGTACTTC. Its protein is CASLPFPGQGYEQYF.

The chain employs TRBV30 and TRBJ1-2; no definite D call. Trimming left V 7 bases short and J 8 bases short, with 17 bases between. Germline lookup yields CDR1 GTSNPN and CDR2 SVGIG (reference sequence). The CDR3 length is 12 residues. The CDR3 region is CASGPSSRGYTF. The DNA of the CDR3 is TGTGCCTCCGGCCCCTCCTCGAGGGGCTACACCTTC.

The chain links TRBV18 to TRBJ1-2, with 7 bases identical to TRBD1. Germline CDR1 reads KGHSH; CDR2 reads LQKENI. Trimming cost V 6 bases and J 0 bases; bases outside gene matches: 7. CDR3 length: 15 amino acids. Written as DNA, the CDR3 is TGTGCCAGCTCGCCCACCGGGACAGCTAACTATGGCTACACCTTC. This codes for CASSPTGTANYGYTF.

The chain combines TRBV7-2 with TRBJ2-6; no reliable D call. V was pared by 5 bases and J by 0 bases, with 8 bases between. The CDR3 runs to 15 residues. Germline CDR1 is SGHTA and CDR2 is FQGNSA. CDR3 residues: CASSLFGSGANVLTF. As DNA, the CDR3 is TGTGCCAGCAGCCTCTTTGGCTCTGGGGCCAACGTCCTGACTTTC.

This clone has only a few counts. The chain links TRBV29-1 to TRBJ2-7; D is perhaps TRBD1 (7 bases). Germline CDR1 and CDR2: SQVTM and ANQGSEA. V lost 6 bases to trimming and J lost 4 bases, with 22 bases between them. The CDR3 extends over 15 amino acids. CDR3 sequence: CSVRLTGEAGYEQYF. The CDR3 DNA reads as TGCAGCGTCCGCCTTACAGGGGAGGCAGGTTACGAGCAGTACTTC.

This clone was seen only a few times. The J gene is TRBJ2-7, the V gene TRBV11-2, with D hard to call. CDR3 length: 12 residues. V lost 6 bases, J lost 5 bases, and 11 bases lay in between. Germline V lookup: CDR1 SGHAT, CDR2 FQNNGV. The CDR3 sequence is CASRLIRHEQYF. The CDR3 bases are TGTGCCAGCAGGTTAATAAGGCACGAGCAGTACTTC.

This chain links TRBV29-1 with TRBJ1-1, with D unresolved. This CDR3 has 13 residues. CDR1 is SQVTM and CDR2 is ANQGSEA in the germline V gene. V lost 8 bases to trimming and J lost 3 bases, with 16 bases between them. The DNA of the CDR3 is TGCAGCCCTTGGGGAGTTGGGGACACTGAAGCTTTCTTT. Amino acids: CSPWGVGDTEAFF.

The rearrangement uses TRBV6-5 and TRBJ1-5; D not resolved. This CDR3 comprises 13 residues. V lost 4 bases, J lost 3 bases, and 7 bases lay in between. Germline CDR1 and CDR2: MNHEY and SVGAGI. The CDR3 sequence is CASSLADNQPQHF. The CDR3 DNA follows: TGTGCCAGCAGTTTGGCGGACAATCAGCCCCAGCATTTT.

The chain uses TRBV5-1 and TRBJ2-1; 10 nucleotides align to TRBD2. Germline CDR1 and CDR2: SGHRS and YFSETQ. The CDR3 spans 15 residues. The V segment lost 4 bases and the J segment 4 bases; nucleotides outside the gene matches: 5. The CDR3 sequence is CASSLSGGNYNEQFF. The CDR3, as DNA: TGCGCCAGCAGCCTTAGCGGGGGGAATTACAATGAGCAGTTCTTC.

This rearrangement joins TRBV29-1 to TRBJ2-1, with a weak D call TRBD1 (6 bases). Germline V gives CDR1 SQVTM, CDR2 ANQGSEA. The CDR3 extends over 16 amino acids. With 0 bases removed from V and 4 bases from J, the gap between germline ends came to 16 bases. CDR3 in DNA: TGCAGCGTTGAAGATTTCCCGGACAGTCGATACAATGAGCAGTTCTTC. Translated: CSVEDFPDSRYNEQFF.

This clone was observed a single time. The chain has TRBV6-5 and TRBJ2-7, with 10 bases lining up with TRBD2. Per the germline V gene, CDR1 is MNHEY and CDR2 is SVGAGI. The CDR3 covers 15 residues. V was clipped by 6 bases and J by 2 bases; unmatched bases: 7. The CDR3 loop reads CASSELAGITYEQYF. In DNA, the CDR3 is TGTGCCAGCAGCGAACTAGCGGGGATTACCTACGAGCAGTACTTC.

The chain has TRBV29-1 and TRBJ2-7; D may be TRBD1 or TRBD2 (6 bases each). Trimming took off 1 base at V and 7 bases at J, with 8 bases between the two ends. The CDR3 totals 11 residues. The germline V gene has CDR1 SQVTM and CDR2 ANQGSEA. CDR3 sequence: CSVEGGAEQYF. The CDR3 DNA reads as TGCAGCGTTGAAGGGGGGGCTGAGCAGTACTTC.

This chain links TRBV4-3 with TRBJ2-7; a weak D match, TRBD1 (5 bases). The CDR3 sequence is 14 residues long. Per germline, CDR1 LGHNA and CDR2 YSLEER. The V end was cut by 0 bases, the J end by 2 bases, with 8 bases between. CDR3: CASSQDLTAYEQYF. For the CDR3, the DNA is TGCGCCAGCAGCCAAGATCTGACAGCCTACGAGCAGTACTTC.

The chain carries TRBV18 and TRBJ2-5, with TRBD1 as a possible D gene (5 bases). Germline values: CDR1 KGHSH, CDR2 LQKENI. V dropped 0 bases and J dropped 3 bases, with 8 bases sitting between them. CDR3 size: 14 residues. DNA of the CDR3: TGTGCCAGCTCACCACCACAGACAGAAGAGACCCAGTACTTC. This codes for CASSPPQTEETQYF. The full variable domain, in which reference TRBV18 and TRBJ2-5 provide the parts outside the CDR3, is NAGVMQNPRHLVRRRGQEARLRCSPMKGHSHVYWYRQLPEEGLKFMVYLQKENIIDESGMPKERFSAEFPKEGPSILRIQQVVRGDSAAYFCASSPPQTEETQYFGPGTRLLVL.

This chain links TRBV29-1 with TRBJ1-1; 8 bases line up with TRBD1. CDR3 length: 14 residues. Trimming at V came to 4 bases and at J to 3 bases, leaving 7 bases not matched to a gene. The germline CDR1 and CDR2 sequences are SQVTM and ANQGSEA. Written as DNA, the CDR3 is TGCAGCGTTGGAGGACAGGGCACGTACACTGAAGCTTTCTTT. This encodes CSVGGQGTYTEAFF.

This clone has just a few counts. In nucleotides, the CDR3 is TGTGCCACCGGCACTAATTCACCCCTCCACTTT. Amino acid sequence: CATGTNSPLHF. The V gene is TRBV15, the J gene TRBJ1-6; no firm D call. The V gene's germline CDR1 is LNHNV and CDR2 YYDKDF (reference sequence). The CDR3 contains 11 residues. V lost 8 bases and J lost 6, with 5 bases in between.

This rearrangement joins TRBV7-9 to TRBJ1-2; perhaps TRBD1 as D (5 bases). With 5 bases removed from V and 3 bases from J, the gap between germline ends came to 25 bases. The CDR3 extends over 18 amino acids. CDR1 SEHNR and CDR2 FQNEAQ come from the germline V gene (reference sequence). The CDR3 DNA is TGTGCCAGCAGCGGAGGGATGCCGAGCACATCGGGGGACTATGGCTACACCTTC. It codes for CASSGGMPSTSGDYGYTF.

This clone showed up just a few times. V is TRBV7-8 and J is TRBJ1-1; 10 bases are shared with TRBD1. Germline V gene lookup returns CDR1 SGHVS and CDR2 FQNEAQ. This CDR3 is built from 15 residues. With 5 bases clipped from V and 7 bases from J, the junction kept 10 bases outside the gene matches. The CDR3 region has the DNA TGTGCCAGCAGCCATCGGACAGGGGGGGCAGATGAAGCTTTCTTT. It specifies CASSHRTGGADEAFF. The full variable domain, rest sourced from reference TRBV7-8 and TRBJ1-1, is GAGVSQSPRYKVAKRGQDVALRCDPISGHVSLFWYQQALGQGPEFLTYFQNEAQLDKSGLPSDRFFAERPEGSVSTLKIQRTQQEDSAVYLCASSHRTGGADEAFFGQGTRLTVV.